What follows are 7 T cell receptor beta chains derived from one specimen sequenced in a study of shared clonotypes between healthy human individuals. Here immunoSEQ multiplex PCR was the method, and the copy in TCRdb shows in-frame clones only, minus some. The sample shows about 1 million clones, 75% to 85% of them seen only once. Sequenced material: memory CD4+ T cells from PBMCs. Subset meaning: CD45RA-negative fraction. The receptors were gathered from a man younger than 35 in good health. Some clones in this sample may be carry-over from other donors' samples.

This clone has a handful of counts. Other DNA sequences in this specimen translate into the identical CDR3. The chain combines TRBV2 with TRBJ1-1, with a possible D match to TRBD1 (5 bases). The length of the CDR3 is 14 residues. V lost 4 bases, J lost 0 bases, and 9 bases lay in between. From germline, CDR1 is SNHLY and CDR2 FYNNEI. DNA of the CDR3: TGTGCCAGCAGTGTAGGACAAATGAACACTGAAGCTTTCTTT. This translates into CASSVGQMNTEAFF. The whole variable domain, remainder taken from reference TRBV2 and TRBJ1-1, is EPEVTQTPSHQVTQMGQEVILRCVPISNHLYFYWYRQILGQKVEFLVSFYNNEISEKSEIFDDQFSVERPDGSNFTLKIRSTKLEDSAMYFCASSVGQMNTEAFFGQGTRLTVV.

The chain joins TRBV10-3 to TRBJ1-2; D remains ambiguous. V was trimmed by 4 bases and J by 3 bases, leaving 12 bases between them. This CDR3 spans 14 amino acids. The germline V gene encodes CDR1 ENHRY and CDR2 SYGVKD. The CDR3 DNA sequence: TGTGCCATCAGTGGGGCCTCTTGGGACTATGGCTACACCTTC. Its protein product is CAISGASWDYGYTF.

The CDR3 spells CASSFGGRSMNTEAFF. The CDR3, as DNA: TGTGCCAGCAGTTTTGGGGGAAGGAGCATGAACACTGAAGCTTTCTTT. The chain joins TRBV6-5 to TRBJ1-1; tentative D call: TRBD1 (5 bases). The CDR3 has 16 residues. Trimming pared 4 bases from V and 0 bases from J, leaving 15 bases between. Germline CDR1 MNHEY, CDR2 SVGAGI.

This chain joins TRBV15 and TRBJ2-6; the D call may be TRBD1 or TRBD2 (6 bases each). The CDR3 consists of 16 residues. Trimming stripped 5 bases from V and 4 bases from J, with 15 bases between. The germline gives CDR1 LNHNV, CDR2 YYDKDF (reference sequence). CDR3 in DNA: TGTGCCACCAGCGACCGTCAGGGGAGGGGGGCCAACGTCCTGACTTTC. Protein sequence: CATSDRQGRGANVLTF.

This clone has a single count. The chain combines TRBV30 with TRBJ2-1; 11 bases map to TRBD2. CDR3 size: 14 residues. V shed 3 bases, J shed 7 bases, and the junction held 5 bases outside the gene matches. The germline V gene has CDR1 GTSNPN and CDR2 SVGIG (reference sequence). CDR3 DNA sequence: TGTGCCTGGAGCAGGACTAGCGGGTTGAATGAGCAGTTCTTC. This encodes CAWSRTSGLNEQFF. Looking up the rest from reference TRBV30 and TRBJ2-1 gives the full variable domain: SQTIHQWPATLVQPVGSPLSLECTVEGTSNPNLYWYRQAAGRGLQLLFYSVGIGQISSEVPQNLSASRPQDRQFILSSKKLLLSDSGFYLCAWSRTSGLNEQFFGPGTRLTVL.

The chain carries TRBV14 and TRBJ2-5; 8 bases fit TRBD1. CDR3 length: 15 residues. Germline CDR1 and CDR2: SGHDN and FVKESK. V trimming: 2 bases; J trimming: 5 bases; junction bases outside the gene matches: 7. CDR3 nucleotides: TGTGCCAGCAGCCAAATAGGGACAGGCTCGGAGACCCAGTACTTC. Protein sequence: CASSQIGTGSETQYF.

The chain joins TRBV7-8 to TRBJ1-2; D uncertain. This CDR3 has 16 amino acids. Trimming cost V 4 bases and J 1 base, with 16 bases left between them. Germline V gene data show CDR1 as SGHVS and CDR2 as FQNEAQ. CDR3 bases: TGTGCCAGCAGCTCCCAAAGGGAATACAATAACTATGGCTACACCTTC. Amino acid sequence: CASSSQREYNNYGYTF.